This TCR beta chain was identified in a study of shared clonotypes between healthy human individuals. Using immunoSEQ multiplex PCR, the repertoire was profiled, and TCRdb retains in-frame clones only, with some absent. The sample has roughly 1,500,000 clones, 98% seen once; the top ten hold roughly 0.45%. CDR3 length equals 16 residues. The germline V gene encodes CDR1 WNHNN and CDR2 SYGVQD (reference sequence). V was clipped by 3 bases and J by 5 bases; unmatched bases: 7. Points from the study as a whole: Richness estimates generally favored naive over memory subsets.

A note on this clone: Its antigen is as yet unknown.

The rearrangement uses TRBV10-1 and TRBJ2-5; 12 bases map to TRBD2. The TCR sequence derives from a man aged 25 to 40 in good health. The sample taken for sequencing was naive CD4+ T cells sorted from blood. The subset: CD45RA+ positively selected. CDR3 residues: CASSEASGRARETQYF. CDR3 in DNA: TGCGCCAGCAGTGAAGCTAGCGGGAGGGCCCGGGAGACCCAGTACTTC.